These 27 T cell receptor beta chains were sequenced from one sample in a study of blood T cells in healthy people across ages. PCR was performed a second time for roughly 7 to 11 cycles using a sample-barcoded 5' primer and a J-beta primer mix. Using its own MiXCR run on the 5' RACE reads, TCRdb lists one record per CDR3 protein. The sample includes about 680,000 distinct CDR3 sequences, around 49% of them seen just once. Sequencing used blood. These TCRs come from a woman aged 60 to 75 in good health.

The chain joins TRBV12-3 or TRBV12-4 to TRBJ1-1, with a possible D match to TRBD1 (5 bases). The length of the CDR3 is 13 residues. V dropped 7 bases and J dropped 1 base, with 10 bases sitting between them. The CDR3 reads CASKTGGNTEAFF. The CDR3 DNA follows: TGTGCCAGCAAGACCGGGGGGAACACTGAAGCTTTCTTT.

This clonotype was seen a few times. The chain carries TRBV12-3 or TRBV12-4 and TRBJ2-3; a weak D match, TRBD1 (5 bases). V shed 6 bases and J shed 5 bases, with 18 bases lying between them. The CDR3 has 15 residues. CDR3 in DNA: TGTGCCAGCAGCCCACGCCCGACAGTGTTAGATACGCAGTATTTT. Its protein is CASSPRPTVLDTQYF.

The chain combines TRBV20-1 with TRBJ2-3, with a tentative D call TRBD2 (5 bases). CDR1 and CDR2 (germline): DFQATT, SNEGSKA (reference sequence). Trimming left V 2 bases short and J 3 bases short, with 21 bases between. This CDR3 contains 17 residues. The CDR3 region has the DNA TGCAGTGCTAGACCCCTCCGGACTCGAACCTATACAGATACGCAGTATTTT. It codes for CSARPLRTRTYTDTQYF.

V usage is TRBV15 and J usage is TRBJ2-1, with D possibly being TRBD2 (6 bases). V was cut by 6 bases and J by 9 bases, with 24 bases left in between. This CDR3 is built from 16 residues. The germline gives CDR1 LNHNV, CDR2 YYDKDF (reference sequence). The CDR3: CATRVEGGGFRSEQFF. The DNA for the CDR3 is TGTGCCACCAGGGTGGAGGGTGGCGGTTTCCGAAGTGAGCAGTTCTTC. Filled out from reference TRBV15 and TRBJ2-1, the complete variable domain reads DAMVIQNPRYQVTQFGKPVTLSCSQTLNHNVMYWYQQKSSQAPKLLFHYYDKDFNNEADTPDNFQSRRPNTSFCFLDIRSPGLGDTAMYLCATRVEGGGFRSEQFFGPGTRLTVL.

This chain links TRBV7-2 with TRBJ2-5; TRBD2 is a possible D gene (7 bases). Trimming removed 5 bases at V and 6 bases at J, with 16 bases between. Germline V CDR1 and CDR2: SGHTA, FQGNSA. The CDR3 runs to 14 residues. The CDR3 coding sequence is TGTGCCAGCAGCGTAAAGGGGGGGCTAAAGACCCAGTACTTC. This translates into CASSVKGGLKTQYF. The full variable domain, rest sourced from reference TRBV7-2 and TRBJ2-5, is GAGVSQSPSNKVTEKGKDVELRCDPISGHTALYWYRQSLGQGLEFLIYFQGNSAPDKSGLPSDRFSAERTGGSVSTLTIQRTQQEDSAVYLCASSVKGGLKTQYFGPGTRLLVL.

This sequence joins TRBV4-3 and TRBJ2-4; 7 bases match TRBD2. Unmatched junction bases numbered 8, after V lost 1 base and J lost 8 bases. This CDR3 is built from 15 residues. Germline V gene sequence: CDR1 LGHNA, CDR2 YSLEER. The CDR3 DNA is TGCGCCAGCAGCCAAGGAGGCGGCGGGAGCTACATTCAGTACTTC. Its translation: CASSQGGGGSYIQYF.

This clonotype has ten or more counts. This rearrangement joins TRBV7-2 to TRBJ1-5; 9 nucleotides line up with TRBD1. Germline V gene lookup returns CDR1 SGHTA and CDR2 FQGNSA. The CDR3 consists of 15 residues. Unmatched junction bases numbered 5, after V lost 2 bases and J lost 6 bases. The CDR3 loop reads CASSLRTGVGQPQHF. CDR3 DNA sequence: TGTGCCAGCAGCTTAAGGACAGGGGTGGGTCAGCCCCAGCATTTT.

The gene calls are TRBV2 and TRBJ2-3, with D possibly TRBD2 on 5 matching bases. The germline CDR1 and CDR2 sequences are SNHLY and FYNNEI. This CDR3 comprises 14 residues. The V and J ends lost 5 bases and 0 bases respectively, with 9 bases between them. The DNA for the CDR3 is TGTGCCAGCAGTAGAGCGGCTAGCACAGATACGCAGTATTTT. It is translated as CASSRAASTDTQYF. The whole variable domain, filled in from reference TRBV2 and TRBJ2-3, reads EPEVTQTPSHQVTQMGQEVILRCVPISNHLYFYWYRQILGQKVEFLVSFYNNEISEKSEIFDDQFSVERPDGSNFTLKIRSTKLEDSAMYFCASSRAASTDTQYFGPGTRLTVL.

The gene calls are TRBV20-1 and TRBJ2-7; a possible D gene is TRBD2 (5 bases). From germline, CDR1 is DFQATT and CDR2 SNEGSKA (reference sequence). Trimming removed 1 base at V and 2 bases at J, with 9 bases between. The CDR3 is made up of 13 amino acids. The chain's CDR3 is CSARGGAPYEQYF. The CDR3 DNA reads as TGCAGTGCTAGAGGGGGAGCTCCCTACGAGCAGTACTTC.

This clonotype was picked up many times. The V gene is TRBV9, the J gene TRBJ2-5; D unclear. CDR3 length: 15 amino acids. V gave up 0 bases and J gave up 4 bases, with 13 bases separating them. Germline V CDR1 and CDR2: SGDLS, YYNGEE. CDR3 in amino acids: CASSVGVGWPETQYF. DNA of the CDR3: TGTGCCAGCAGCGTAGGTGTCGGCTGGCCAGAGACCCAGTACTTC.

In this sample, this clonotype turned up a few times. The gene calls are TRBV7-2 and TRBJ2-1; TRBD2 aligns across 7 bases. This CDR3 comprises 14 residues. In germline, CDR1 is SGHTA, CDR2 FQGNSA. V lost 5 bases, J lost 4 bases, and 5 bases stayed unmatched. For the CDR3, the DNA is TGTGCCAGCAGCCGTCGGGGAGGGTACAATGAGCAGTTCTTC. This codes for CASSRRGGYNEQFF.

This sequence joins TRBV29-1 and TRBJ2-6; 11 bases match TRBD1. The CDR3 spans 19 residues. Germline trimming cut 0 bases from V and 2 bases from J; bases unmatched to any gene: 9. Germline values: CDR1 SQVTM, CDR2 ANQGSEA. CDR3 coding DNA: TGCAGCGTTGAAGATAAAAGGACAGGGGGCGCGGCTGGGGCCAACGTCCTGACTTTC. It codes for CSVEDKRTGGAAGANVLTF.

In its sample, this clonotype was seen many times. The gene calls are TRBV10-3 and TRBJ2-1; 7 bases map to TRBD2. V shed 8 bases, J shed 7 bases, and the junction held 2 bases outside the gene matches. The CDR3 loop spans 11 amino acids. CDR1 and CDR2 (germline): ENHRY, SYGVKD. CDR3 sequence reads: CAIAGVNEQFF. The CDR3 coding sequence is TGTGCCATCGCGGGAGTGAATGAGCAGTTCTTC.

This chain joins TRBV7-2 and TRBJ2-1, with 10 bases matching TRBD2. The CDR3 loop spans 16 amino acids. The J segment lost 2 bases and the V segment lost 4 bases, leaving 5 bases of the junction unmatched. CDR1 is SGHTA, CDR2 FQGNSA, per germline. The CDR3 region is CASSYASGSAYNEQFF. The CDR3 DNA sequence: TGTGCCAGCAGCTATGCTAGCGGGAGCGCCTACAATGAGCAGTTCTTC. Using reference TRBV7-2 and TRBJ2-1 for the parts outside the CDR3, the full variable domain is GAGVSQSPSNKVTEKGKDVELRCDPISGHTALYWYRQSLGQGLEFLIYFQGNSAPDKSGLPSDRFSAERTGGSVSTLTIQRTQQEDSAVYLCASSYASGSAYNEQFFGPGTRLTVL.

Worth noting for this clonotype: It may be a read error: a sequence one base away is much more abundant. The V and J genes are TRBV5-1 and TRBJ2-7, with 14 bases fitting TRBD2. The length of the CDR3 is 15 residues. Germline CDR1 is SGHRS and CDR2 is YFSETQ. The junction had 7 bases not matched to a gene; V was cut back by 6 bases and J by 5 bases. The CDR3: CASTPGTSGRHEQYF. CDR3 nucleotides: TGCGCCAGCACCCCCGGGACTAGCGGGAGACACGAGCAGTACTTC.

The chain employs TRBV10-3 and TRBJ1-1; no clear D. Trimming left V 0 bases short and J 0 bases short, with 2 bases between. Germline loops: CDR1 ENHRY, CDR2 SYGVKD. The CDR3 spans 13 residues. CDR3 DNA: TGTGCCATCAGTGAGTCTTTGAACACTGAAGCTTTCTTT. This translates into CAISESLNTEAFF.

The chain has TRBV7-3 and TRBJ2-7; possibly TRBD1 or TRBD2 for D (5 bases each). This CDR3 contains 15 residues. CDR1 is SGHTA and CDR2 is FQGTGA in the germline V gene. V gave up 5 bases and J gave up 7 bases, with 21 bases separating them. The CDR3 DNA reads as TGTGCCAGCAGCCGGGGACCGGCGTCCTACAATGAGCAGTACTTC. This translates into CASSRGPASYNEQYF.

CDR3 in amino acids: CASSYSRQAQYQETQYF. CDR3 sequence (DNA): TGTGCCAGCAGTTATTCCAGACAGGCCCAGTACCAAGAGACCCAGTACTTC. This sequence joins TRBV6-2 or TRBV6-3 and TRBJ2-5, with D perhaps matching TRBD1 (6 bases). The CDR3 sequence is 17 residues long. The germline V and J ends were trimmed by 3 bases and 0 bases, with 17 bases remaining between them. CDR1 and CDR2 from the germline V gene are MNHEY and SVGEGT.

The rearrangement joins TRBV7-9 to TRBJ2-1; D is unclear. Trimming shortened V by 2 bases and J by 7 bases, and 15 bases separated the two germline ends. Per germline, CDR1 SEHNR and CDR2 FQNEAQ (reference sequence). The CDR3 length is 15 residues. CDR3 bases: TGTGCCAGCAGCTTATACCTCTCAAACTTGAATGAGCAGTTCTTC. Protein: CASSLYLSNLNEQFF.

At least ten counts were recorded for this clonotype. CDR3 in amino acids: CSVGTSNQPQHF. The CDR3 DNA reads as TGCAGCGTTGGCACAAGCAATCAGCCCCAGCATTTT. This chain joins TRBV29-1 and TRBJ1-5; D call uncertain. The V end lost 4 bases, the J end lost 1 base, and 5 bases lay between the germline ends. Germline CDR1 reads SQVTM; CDR2 reads ANQGSEA. This CDR3 is 12 amino acids long.

This chain uses TRBV29-1 with TRBJ1-1, with unresolved D. Germline V gives CDR1 SQVTM, CDR2 ANQGSEA. Trimming left V 4 bases short and J 8 bases short, with 8 bases between. The CDR3 spans 10 residues. In DNA, the CDR3 is TGCAGCGTTGCGGCACGGGAAGCTTTCTTT. Its protein is CSVAAREAFF.

This CDR3 reads CASSLAGGGNQPQHF. The CDR3 DNA reads TGTGCCAGCAGCTTGGCAGGGGGAGGGAATCAGCCCCAGCATTTT. The chain recombines TRBV5-6 with TRBJ1-5, with 7 bases lining up with TRBD1. This CDR3 is built from 15 residues. Per the germline V gene, CDR1 is SGHDT and CDR2 is YYEEEE. V gave up 0 bases and J gave up 4 bases; unmatched junction bases: 4. Full variable domain (missing parts from reference TRBV5-6 and TRBJ1-5): DAGVTQSPTHLIKTRGQQVTLRCSPKSGHDTVSWYQQALGQGPQFIFQYYEEEERQRGNFPDRFSGHQFPNYSSELNVNALLLGDSALYLCASSLAGGGNQPQHFGDGTRLSIL.

This clonotype was counted between two and nine times. The CDR3 region is CSVTKTEAFF. DNA for the CDR3: TGCAGCGTGACTAAGACTGAAGCTTTCTTT. The V call is TRBV29-1, the J call TRBJ1-1; D unresolved. Trimming shortened V by 6 bases and J by 5 bases, and 7 bases separated the two germline ends. There are 10 residues in the CDR3. The V gene's germline CDR1 is SQVTM and CDR2 ANQGSEA. The variable domain in full, completed from reference TRBV29-1 and TRBJ1-1, reads SAVISQKPSRDICQRGTSLTIQCQVDSQVTMMFWYRQQPGQSLTLIATANQGSEATYESGFVIDKFPISRPNLTFSTLTVSNMSPEDSSIYLCSVTKTEAFFGQGTRLTVV.

This clonotype was counted a few times. In DNA form, the CDR3 reads TGCAGTGCTAGAGGTCCAACCGGGACAGGGGGCTATAGGTCTTACAATGAGCAGTTCTTC. Protein: CSARGPTGTGGYRSYNEQFF. The chain joins TRBV20-1 to TRBJ2-1, with 12 bases identical to TRBD1. CDR3 length equals 20 residues. Germline V gene lookup returns CDR1 DFQATT and CDR2 SNEGSKA (reference sequence). Unmatched junction bases numbered 17, after V lost 1 base and J lost 4 bases.

The rearrangement joins TRBV12-3 or TRBV12-4 to TRBJ1-5; TRBD1 might be the D (5 bases). This CDR3 contains 14 residues. V lost 8 bases, J lost 3 bases, and 14 bases lay in between. The CDR3 DNA reads as TGTGCCAGCGCCCTGGACATTTCCAATCAGCCCCAGCATTTT. Translating it yields CASALDISNQPQHF.

This clonotype was counted between two and nine times. V is TRBV7-2 and J is TRBJ1-6; tentative D call: TRBD1 (6 bases). The CDR3 has 15 residues. V was shortened by 3 bases and J by 7 bases, with 13 bases between the two germline ends. Germline V gene data show CDR1 as SGHTA and CDR2 as FQGNSA. CDR3 loop: CASSLNRVGNSPLHF. The DNA for the CDR3 is TGTGCCAGCAGCTTGAACAGGGTCGGCAATTCACCCCTCCACTTT.

This clonotype was seen a handful of times. The J gene is TRBJ2-1, the V gene TRBV7-6, with TRBD2 identical over 7 bases. Looked up from germline, CDR1 is SGHVS and CDR2 is FNYEAQ. After removal of 4 bases from V and 6 bases from J, the junction contained 9 bases not matched to a gene. The CDR3 loop spans 15 amino acids. CDR3 region: CASSSSTTGGNEQFF. The CDR3, as DNA: TGTGCCAGCAGCTCATCTACCACGGGGGGCAATGAGCAGTTCTTC.